The 7 T cell receptor beta chains presented below share a single source sample, sequenced in a study of identifying expanded T cells in peripheral blood. Assay: immunoSEQ multiplex PCR; the TCRdb copy retains only in-frame clones and omits some. Seen here are approximately 79,000 clones, 75% to 90% observed once, and the top ten hold about 3.3%. Sample: blood. The receptors shown here come from a person aged 18 to 75 in good health.

This CDR3 is CASSEQGSYGYTF. CDR3 nucleotide sequence: TGTGCCAGTAGTGAACAGGGAAGCTATGGCTACACCTTC. V is TRBV19 and J is TRBJ1-2, with D tentatively TRBD1 (6 bases). The V and J ends lost 5 bases and 4 bases respectively, with 11 bases between them. In germline, CDR1 is LNHDA, CDR2 SQIVND (reference sequence). This CDR3 region has 13 residues.

V is TRBV7-8 and J is TRBJ2-3, with unresolved D. Trimming pared 3 bases from V and 5 bases from J, leaving 9 bases between. The CDR3 length is 13 residues. CDR1 is SGHVS and CDR2 is FQNEAQ in the germline V gene. Written as DNA, the CDR3 is TGTGCCAGCAGCTTTCTACATGGAGATACGCAGTATTTT. Translating it yields CASSFLHGDTQYF.

The V call is TRBV6-5, the J call TRBJ1-4, with D maybe TRBD1 (5 bases). The CDR3 is 15 residues long. V lost 0 bases and J 10 bases, leaving 15 bases between the germline ends. Germline CDR1 and CDR2: MNHEY and SVGAGI. In nucleotides, the CDR3 is TGTGCCAGCAGTTACTCCGACAGTGGGGTTGGAAAACTGTTTTTT. It encodes CASSYSDSGVGKLFF.

The rearrangement links TRBV25-1 to TRBJ2-5; 9 nucleotides line up with TRBD1. Judging by the DNA end, TRBJ2-7 fits better; the J call may be wrong. Germline V CDR1 and CDR2: MGHDK, SYGVNS. The CDR3 runs to 15 residues. CDR3: CASSEWTGDPYEQYF. The CDR3 nucleotides are TGTGCCAGCAGTGAATGGACAGGGGACCCCTACGAGCAGTACTTC.

The chain couples TRBV29-1 to TRBJ1-2, with D tentatively TRBD1 (6 bases). V lost 4 bases to trimming and J lost 5 bases, with 20 bases between them. Germline V gene sequence: CDR1 SQVTM, CDR2 ANQGSEA. The CDR3 runs 15 residues. CDR3 sequence: CSVGGQSPGGYGYTF. The CDR3 DNA sequence: TGCAGCGTTGGGGGGCAGTCACCGGGAGGGTATGGCTACACCTTC.

CDR3 region: CAISGTGTGHGTQYF. As DNA, the CDR3 is TGTGCCATCAGTGGAACCGGGACAGGACATGGGACCCAGTACTTC. The chain links TRBV10-3 to TRBJ2-5; TRBD1 aligns across 8 bases. Losses at the gene ends were 4 bases for V and 7 bases for J; bases not matched to a gene: 11. The germline V gene encodes CDR1 ENHRY and CDR2 SYGVKD. The CDR3 has 15 amino acids.

This rearrangement joins TRBV11-1 to TRBJ2-3; 10 bases are shared with TRBD1. Germline V gene lookup returns CDR1 SGHAT and CDR2 FQDESV (reference sequence). The CDR3 spans 16 residues. Unmatched junction bases numbered 11, after V lost 5 bases and J lost 6 bases. The CDR3 region is CASSQDRGGYRDTQYF. DNA for the CDR3: TGTGCCAGCAGCCAGGACAGGGGGGGCTATCGCGATACGCAGTATTTT. Full variable domain (outside the CDR3, taken from reference TRBV11-1 and TRBJ2-3): EAEVAQSPRYKITEKSQAVAFWCDPISGHATLYWYRQILGQGPELLVQFQDESVVDDSQLPKDRFSAERLKGVDSTLKIQPAELGDSAMYLCASSQDRGGYRDTQYFGPGTRLTVL.